This TCR beta chain stems from a study of Ad26.COV2.S vaccination and SARS-CoV-2 variants. Clones were sequenced by immunoSEQ multiplex PCR, and TCRdb holds only the in-frame ones, with some missing. This sample has about 350,000 clones, with approximately 85% found just once. Treatment meaning: around 19 received Ad26.COV2.S at low or high dose, single or two shots; several received placebo; per-sample allocation not given. The samples were gathered on day 63 after the first injection of vaccine or placebo. Germline V gene sequence: CDR1 LGHDT, CDR2 YNNKEL (reference sequence). V was pared by 0 bases and J by 11 bases, with 16 bases between. CDR3 size: 14 residues.

The specimen comprised peripheral blood, sampled in a trial of Ad26.COV2.S vaccine versus placebo. The V and J genes are TRBV3-1 (or the pseudogene TRBV3-2) and TRBJ1-1, with D unresolved. This TCR was recovered from a person between 18 and 65 years old who received the Ad26.COV2.S COVID-19 vaccine or a placebo. The DNA of the CDR3 is TGTGCCAGCAGCCAAGATCTGGGCAAAACCAAGGCTTTCTTT. Its translation: CASSQDLGKTKAFF.